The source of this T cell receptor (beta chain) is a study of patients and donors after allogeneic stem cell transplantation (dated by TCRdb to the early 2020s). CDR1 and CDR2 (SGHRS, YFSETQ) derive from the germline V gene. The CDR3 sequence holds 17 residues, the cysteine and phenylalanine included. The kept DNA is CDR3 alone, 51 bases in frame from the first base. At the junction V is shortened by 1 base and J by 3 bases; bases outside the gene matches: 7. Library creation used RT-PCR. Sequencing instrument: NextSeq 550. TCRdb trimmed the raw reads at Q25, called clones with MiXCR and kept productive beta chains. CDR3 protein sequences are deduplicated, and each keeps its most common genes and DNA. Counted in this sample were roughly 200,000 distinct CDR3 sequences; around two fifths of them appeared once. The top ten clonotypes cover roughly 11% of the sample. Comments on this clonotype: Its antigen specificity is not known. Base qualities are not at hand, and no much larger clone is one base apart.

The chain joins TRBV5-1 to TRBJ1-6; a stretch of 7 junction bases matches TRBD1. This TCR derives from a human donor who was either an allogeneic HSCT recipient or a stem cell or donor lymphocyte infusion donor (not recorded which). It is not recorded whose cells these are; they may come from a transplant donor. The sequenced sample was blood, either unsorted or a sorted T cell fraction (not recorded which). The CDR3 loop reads CASSLRAQGDYNSPLHF. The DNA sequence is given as TGCGCCAGCAGCTTGAGGGCGCAGGGGGACTATAATTCACCCCTCCACTTT.